Reported below is one T cell receptor (beta chain). Sorted-subset replicate PCR reactions contained roughly 200 ng DNA, corresponding to tens of thousands of T cell genomes. Produced via immunoSEQ multiplex PCR; TCRdb's table is partial and in-frame only. The table records some 1.4 million clones, approximately 96% of them present only once. The sample is drawn from a study of shared clonotypes between healthy human individuals. All donors were healthy HIV-negative adults lacking recent acute infections or vaccinations. The germline CDR1 and CDR2 sequences are MNHEY and SVGAGI. The CDR3 has 12 residues. V was trimmed by 6 bases and J by 1 base, leaving 7 bases between them.

What was sequenced was naive CD4+ T cells sorted from blood. The subset was: CD45RA+ positively selected. This chain joins TRBV6-5 and TRBJ2-7; either TRBD1 or TRBD2 may fit D (5 bases each). This receptor was obtained from a man aged 30 to 45 in good health. CDR3 sequence (DNA): TGTGCCAGCAGGGGACGGTCCTACGAGCAGTACTTC. This sequence encodes CASRGRSYEQYF.